The present entry profiles one TCR beta chain with its context. Original methodology: Nucleated cell counts were estimated from reference gene primer amplification. TCRdb keeps only in-frame clones here, not all; method: immunoSEQ multiplex PCR. V and J calls and clone size are as listed in that table; D and trimming were resolved from the DNA. The data contain fewer than 450,000 clones, about nine tenths of them singletons. The data originate from a study of blood T cell repertoires in COVID-19. The CDR3 runs to 14 residues. Looked up from germline, CDR1 is SGHRS and CDR2 is YFSETQ. With 0 bases clipped from V and 7 bases from J, the junction kept 1 base outside the gene matches. Patients at the Seattle site were enrolled during active infection and followed longitudinally.

Sequenced: peripheral blood. This chain connects TRBV5-1 to TRBJ1-6, with TRBD1 matching 7 bases. This sequence was found in a woman aged 45-59 years with COVID-19, enrolled during active disease. The CDR3 DNA is TGCGCCAGCAGCTTGGAGGGACAGAATTCACCCCTCCACTTT. It is translated as CASSLEGQNSPLHF.